The following is a TCR beta chain sequence with its context. Germline CDR1 SGHTA, CDR2 FQGTGA. Losses at the gene ends were 5 bases for V and 4 bases for J; bases not matched to a gene: 5. The CDR3 is made up of 15 amino acids. Clones were read by immunoSEQ multiplex PCR, and TCRdb kept only the in-frame ones, dropping some. The table has over 200,000 clones, about 90% seen once. The data were obtained in a study of blood T cell repertoires in COVID-19. The specimen was peripheral blood. This receptor was taken from a middle-aged man with active or convalescent COVID-19. V usage is TRBV7-3 and J usage is TRBJ2-7, with 13 bases that match TRBD2. The DNA of the CDR3 is TGTGCCAGCAGCGACGGACTAGCGGGAGTATACGAGCAGTACTTC. Amino acids: CASSDGLAGVYEQYF.